This T cell receptor (beta chain) was captured in a study of control samples from healthy donors and cancer patients. This CDR3 region has 12 residues. Germline values: CDR1 SGDLS, CDR2 YYNGEE. V was shortened by 3 bases and J by 4 bases, with 4 bases between the two germline ends. This clone was found once. Produced via immunoSEQ multiplex PCR; TCRdb's table is partial and in-frame only. The repertoire has 130,000 to 150,000 clones, just under 95% of them found once; the top ten carry approximately 15%. This TCR derives from a man in his 60s with colorectal cancer. The source material was PBMCs. V usage is TRBV9 and J usage is TRBJ1-4; no firm D call. CDR3 DNA: TGTGCCAGCAGCGGGATTAATGAAAAACTGTTTTTT. Amino acids: CASSGINEKLFF.